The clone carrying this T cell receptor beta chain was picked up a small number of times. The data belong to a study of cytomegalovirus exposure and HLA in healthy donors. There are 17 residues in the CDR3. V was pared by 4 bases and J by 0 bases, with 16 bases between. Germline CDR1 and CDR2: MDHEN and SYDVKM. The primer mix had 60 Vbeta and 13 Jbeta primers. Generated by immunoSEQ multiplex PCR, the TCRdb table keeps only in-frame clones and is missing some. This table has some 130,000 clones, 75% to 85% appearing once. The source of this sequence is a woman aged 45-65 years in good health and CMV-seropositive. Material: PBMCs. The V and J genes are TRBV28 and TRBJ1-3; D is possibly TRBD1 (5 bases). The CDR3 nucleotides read TGTGCCAGCAGTTCCCAGGGCGGCTCGGGCTCTGGAAACACCATATATTTT. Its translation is CASSSQGGSGSGNTIYF.